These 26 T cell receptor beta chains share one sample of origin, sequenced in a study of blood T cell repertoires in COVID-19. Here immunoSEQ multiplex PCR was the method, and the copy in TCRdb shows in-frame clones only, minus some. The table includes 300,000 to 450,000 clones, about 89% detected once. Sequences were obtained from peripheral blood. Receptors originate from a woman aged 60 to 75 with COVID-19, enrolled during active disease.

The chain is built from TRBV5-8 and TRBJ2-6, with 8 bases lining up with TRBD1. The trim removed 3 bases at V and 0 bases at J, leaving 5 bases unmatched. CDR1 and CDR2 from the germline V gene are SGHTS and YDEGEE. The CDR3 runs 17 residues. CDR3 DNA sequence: TGTGCCAGCAGCTGGGGACAGGCAAACTCTGGGGCCAACGTCCTGACTTTC. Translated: CASSWGQANSGANVLTF. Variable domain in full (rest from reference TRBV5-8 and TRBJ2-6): EAGVTQSPTHLIKTRGQQATLRCSPISGHTSVYWYQQALGLGLQFLLWYDEGEERNRGNFPPRFSGRQFPNYSSELNVNALELEDSALYLCASSWGQANSGANVLTFGAGSRLTVL.

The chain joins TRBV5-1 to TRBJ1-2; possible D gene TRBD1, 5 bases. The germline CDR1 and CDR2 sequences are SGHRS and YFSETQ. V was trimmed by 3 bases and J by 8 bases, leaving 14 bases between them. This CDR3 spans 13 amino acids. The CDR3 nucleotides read TGCGCCAGCAGCTACTCAGGGTTGGGCGGCTACACCTTC. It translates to CASSYSGLGGYTF.

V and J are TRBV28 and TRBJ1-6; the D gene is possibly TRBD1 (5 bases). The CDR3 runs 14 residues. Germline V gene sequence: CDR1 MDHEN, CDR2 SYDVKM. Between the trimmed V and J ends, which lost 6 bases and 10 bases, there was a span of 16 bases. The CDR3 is CASSLGGVGSPLHF. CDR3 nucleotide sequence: TGTGCCAGCAGCTTGGGGGGGGTCGGATCACCCCTCCACTTT.

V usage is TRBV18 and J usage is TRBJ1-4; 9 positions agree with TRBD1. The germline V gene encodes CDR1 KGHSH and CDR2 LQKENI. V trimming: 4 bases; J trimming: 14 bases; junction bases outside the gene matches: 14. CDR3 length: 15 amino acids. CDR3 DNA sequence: TGTGCCAGCTCACACGGGACAGGGCGGGAGGAAGAGCTGTTTTTT. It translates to CASSHGTGREEELFF.

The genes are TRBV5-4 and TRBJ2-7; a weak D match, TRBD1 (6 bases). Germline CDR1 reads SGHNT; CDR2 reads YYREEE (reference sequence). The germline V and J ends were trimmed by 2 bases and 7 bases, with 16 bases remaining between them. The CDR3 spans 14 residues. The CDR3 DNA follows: TGTGCCAGCAGCTTCGGGCAGGGGAAGCAGGAGCAGTACTTC. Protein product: CASSFGQGKQEQYF.

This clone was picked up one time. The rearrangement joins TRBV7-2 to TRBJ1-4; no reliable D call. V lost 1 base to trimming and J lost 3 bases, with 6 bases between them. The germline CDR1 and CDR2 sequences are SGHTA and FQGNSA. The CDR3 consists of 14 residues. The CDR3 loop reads CASSLGASNEKLFF. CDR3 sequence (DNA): TGTGCCAGCAGCTTAGGGGCTTCTAATGAAAAACTGTTTTTT.

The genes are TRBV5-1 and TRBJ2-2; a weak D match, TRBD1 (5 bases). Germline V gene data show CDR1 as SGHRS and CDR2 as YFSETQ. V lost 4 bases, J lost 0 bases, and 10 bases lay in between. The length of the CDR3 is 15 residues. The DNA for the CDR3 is TGCGCCAGCAGCCGACAGTACCCGAACACCGGGGAGCTGTTTTTT. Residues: CASSRQYPNTGELFF.

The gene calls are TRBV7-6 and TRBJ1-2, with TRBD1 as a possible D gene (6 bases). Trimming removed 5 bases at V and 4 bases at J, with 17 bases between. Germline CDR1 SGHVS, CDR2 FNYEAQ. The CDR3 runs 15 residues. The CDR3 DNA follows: TGTGCCAGCAGCCCAACAGGGCCCGCGGGCTATGGCTACACCTTC. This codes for CASSPTGPAGYGYTF.

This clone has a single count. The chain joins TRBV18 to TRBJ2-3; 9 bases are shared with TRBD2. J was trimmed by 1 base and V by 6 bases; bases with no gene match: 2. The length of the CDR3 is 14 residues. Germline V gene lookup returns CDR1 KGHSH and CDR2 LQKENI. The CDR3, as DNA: TGTGCCAGCTCCCGCGGGGGGGGCACAGATACGCAGTATTTT. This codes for CASSRGGGTDTQYF.

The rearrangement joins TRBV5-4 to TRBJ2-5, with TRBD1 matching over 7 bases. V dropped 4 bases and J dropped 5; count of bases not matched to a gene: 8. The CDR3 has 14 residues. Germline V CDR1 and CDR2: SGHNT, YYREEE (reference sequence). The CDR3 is CASSPTGFAETQYF. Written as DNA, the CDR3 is TGTGCCAGCAGCCCGACAGGGTTTGCGGAGACCCAGTACTTC.

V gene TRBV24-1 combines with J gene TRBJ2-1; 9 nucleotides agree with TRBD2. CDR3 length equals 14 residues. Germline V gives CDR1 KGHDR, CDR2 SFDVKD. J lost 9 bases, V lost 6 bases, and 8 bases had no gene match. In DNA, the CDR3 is TGTGCCACCAGTTTTGCGGGGGGGAGCGGTGAGCAGTTCTTC. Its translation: CATSFAGGSGEQFF.

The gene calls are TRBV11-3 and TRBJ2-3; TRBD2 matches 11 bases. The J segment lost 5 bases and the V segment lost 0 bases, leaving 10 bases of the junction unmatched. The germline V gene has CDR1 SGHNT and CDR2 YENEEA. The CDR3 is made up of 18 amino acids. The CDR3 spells CASSLDLPTSGGIDTQYF. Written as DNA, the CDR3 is TGTGCCAGCAGCTTAGATCTCCCAACTAGCGGGGGTATAGATACGCAGTATTTT. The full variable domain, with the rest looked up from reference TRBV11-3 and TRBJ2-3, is EAGVVQSPRYKIIEKKQPVAFWCNPISGHNTLYWYLQNLGQGPELLIRYENEEAVDDSQLPKDRFSAERLKGVDSTLKIQPAELGDSAVYLCASSLDLPTSGGIDTQYFGPGTRLTVL.

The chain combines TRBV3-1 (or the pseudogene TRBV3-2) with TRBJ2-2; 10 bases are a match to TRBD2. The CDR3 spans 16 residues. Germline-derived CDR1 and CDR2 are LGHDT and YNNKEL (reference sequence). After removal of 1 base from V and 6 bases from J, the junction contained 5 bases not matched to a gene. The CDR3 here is CASSQASGGAAGELFF. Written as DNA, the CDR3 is TGTGCCAGCAGCCAAGCCAGCGGGGGGGCGGCCGGGGAGCTGTTTTTT.

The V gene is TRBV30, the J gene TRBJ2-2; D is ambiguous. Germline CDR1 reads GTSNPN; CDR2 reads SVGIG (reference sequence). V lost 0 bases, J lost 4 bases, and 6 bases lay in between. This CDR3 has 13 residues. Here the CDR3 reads CAWSVVVTGELFF. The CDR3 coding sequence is TGTGCCTGGAGTGTAGTAGTCACCGGGGAGCTGTTTTTT.

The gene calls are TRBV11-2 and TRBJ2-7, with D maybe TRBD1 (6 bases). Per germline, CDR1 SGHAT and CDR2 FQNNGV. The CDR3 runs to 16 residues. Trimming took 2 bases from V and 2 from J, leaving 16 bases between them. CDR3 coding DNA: TGTGCCAGCAGCTTACGTGGGACACTATACACCTACGAGCAGTACTTC. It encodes CASSLRGTLYTYEQYF.

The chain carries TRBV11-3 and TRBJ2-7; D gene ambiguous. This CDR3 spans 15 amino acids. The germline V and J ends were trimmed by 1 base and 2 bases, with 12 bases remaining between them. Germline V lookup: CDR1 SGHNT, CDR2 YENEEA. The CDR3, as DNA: TGTGCCAGCAGCTTAGCGTTCGGAGTCACCTACGAGCAGTACTTC. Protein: CASSLAFGVTYEQYF. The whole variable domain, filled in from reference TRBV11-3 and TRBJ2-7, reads EAGVVQSPRYKIIEKKQPVAFWCNPISGHNTLYWYLQNLGQGPELLIRYENEEAVDDSQLPKDRFSAERLKGVDSTLKIQPAELGDSAVYLCASSLAFGVTYEQYFGPGTRLTVT.

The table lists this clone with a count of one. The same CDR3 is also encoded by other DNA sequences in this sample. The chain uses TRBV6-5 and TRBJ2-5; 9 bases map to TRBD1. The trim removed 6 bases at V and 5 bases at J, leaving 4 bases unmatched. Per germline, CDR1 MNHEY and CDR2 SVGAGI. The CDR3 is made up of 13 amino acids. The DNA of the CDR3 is TGTGCCAGCAGGGGGACAGGGAGGGAGACCCAGTACTTC. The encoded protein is CASRGTGRETQYF.

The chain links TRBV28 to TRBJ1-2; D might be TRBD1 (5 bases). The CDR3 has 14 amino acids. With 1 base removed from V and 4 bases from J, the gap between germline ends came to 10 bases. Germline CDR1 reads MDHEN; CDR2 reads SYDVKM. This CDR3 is CASSLSAGIYGYTF. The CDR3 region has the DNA TGTGCCAGCAGTTTATCGGCAGGGATCTATGGCTACACCTTC.

The CDR3 loop reads CASAGIAGVQETQYF. CDR3 bases: TGCGCCAGCGCAGGAATAGCGGGGGTCCAAGAGACCCAGTACTTC. The chain links TRBV5-1 to TRBJ2-5, with 9 bases aligning to TRBD2. The CDR3 consists of 15 residues. The V segment lost 7 bases and the J segment 1 base; nucleotides outside the gene matches: 8. The germline V gene has CDR1 SGHRS and CDR2 YFSETQ.

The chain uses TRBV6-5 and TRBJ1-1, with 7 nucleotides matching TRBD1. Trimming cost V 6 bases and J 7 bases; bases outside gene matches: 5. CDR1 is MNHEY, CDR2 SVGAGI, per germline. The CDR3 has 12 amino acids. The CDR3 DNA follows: TGTGCCAGCAGATTAGGACAGGTTGAAGCTTTCTTT. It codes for CASRLGQVEAFF.

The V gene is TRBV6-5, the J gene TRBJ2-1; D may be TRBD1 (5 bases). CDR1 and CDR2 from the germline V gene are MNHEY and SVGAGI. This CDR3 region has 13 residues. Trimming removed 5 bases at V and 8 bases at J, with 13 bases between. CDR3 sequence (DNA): TGTGCCAGCAGTACCCCAGGGATCGATGAGCAGTTCTTC. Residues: CASSTPGIDEQFF.

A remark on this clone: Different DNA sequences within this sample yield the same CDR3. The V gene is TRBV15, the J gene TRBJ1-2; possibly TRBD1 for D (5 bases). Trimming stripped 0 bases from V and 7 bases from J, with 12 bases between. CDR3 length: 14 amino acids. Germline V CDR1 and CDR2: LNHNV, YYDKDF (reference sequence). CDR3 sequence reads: CATSRDGGAGGYTF. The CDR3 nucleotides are TGTGCCACCAGCAGAGATGGCGGGGCGGGTGGCTACACCTTC.

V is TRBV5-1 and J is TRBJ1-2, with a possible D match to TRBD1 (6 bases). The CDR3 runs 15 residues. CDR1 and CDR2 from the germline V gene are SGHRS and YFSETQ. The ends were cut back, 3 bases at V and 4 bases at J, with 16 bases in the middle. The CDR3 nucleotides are TGCGCCAGCAGCTATGGACAGCCGACGGGCTATGGCTACACCTTC. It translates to CASSYGQPTGYGYTF.

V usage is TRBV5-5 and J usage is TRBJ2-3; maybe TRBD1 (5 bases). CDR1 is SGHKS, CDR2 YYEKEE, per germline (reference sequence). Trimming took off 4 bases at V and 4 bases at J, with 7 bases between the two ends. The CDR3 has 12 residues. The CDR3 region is CASSPRADTQYF. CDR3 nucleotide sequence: TGTGCCAGCAGCCCCAGGGCAGATACGCAGTATTTT.

CDR3 amino acids: CASSSSGTGVYGYTF. Here the CDR3 DNA reads TGTGCCAGCAGTTCCTCCGGGACAGGGGTTTATGGCTACACCTTC. The rearrangement links TRBV6-5 to TRBJ1-2; 10 positions match TRBD1. V dropped 4 bases and J dropped 5; count of bases not matched to a gene: 7. CDR1 is MNHEY and CDR2 is SVGAGI in the germline V gene. The CDR3 consists of 15 residues.

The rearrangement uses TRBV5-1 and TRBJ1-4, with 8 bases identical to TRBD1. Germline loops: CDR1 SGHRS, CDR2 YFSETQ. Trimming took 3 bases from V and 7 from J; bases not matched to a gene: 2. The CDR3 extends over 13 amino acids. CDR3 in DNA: TGCGCCAGCAGCTCGGACAGGGTTGAAAAACTGTTTTTT. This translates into CASSSDRVEKLFF.